These 26 T cell receptor beta chains share one sample of origin, sequenced in a study of response to subunit inactivated influenza vaccine (dated by TCRdb to the late 2010s). The library was made by RT-PCR. Sequencing relied on an Illumina HiSeq 2500. Using fastp trimming at Q25 and MiXCR clonotype assembly, TCRdb reanalyzed the public sequencing data and kept in-frame beta chains. Rows are combined by CDR3 protein, so each entry shows the most common genes and DNA. This sample has over 650,000 distinct CDR3 sequences in its table, and 18% of those were observed once. The ten most abundant clones make up under 13% of the sample. The input for sequencing was PBMCs from blood, taken 5 days after vaccination. All receptors derive from a man between 45 and 60 years old who received an inactivated influenza vaccine. Donor details come from another sample of the same person, matched by shared clones.

J is TRBJ1-6 and V is TRBV12-3 or TRBV12-4, with D possibly matching TRBD1 (6 bases). There are 13 residues in the CDR3. V gave up 10 bases and J gave up 7 bases, with 14 bases separating them. CDR3 loop: CATRGGSNSPLHF. In DNA, the CDR3 is TGTGCCACCCGGGGGGGCAGCAATTCACCCCTCCACTTT.

This clonotype was observed a handful of times. The V call is TRBV24-1, the J call TRBJ2-5; D uncertain. Trimming removed 1 base at V and 0 bases at J, with 20 bases between. This CDR3 has 19 residues. Germline-derived CDR1 and CDR2 are KGHDR and SFDVKD. The CDR3 region is CATSDFGWAEPNDQETQYF. The CDR3 nucleotides are TGTGCCACCAGTGATTTCGGGTGGGCAGAACCAAACGACCAAGAGACCCAGTACTTC.

The rearrangement links TRBV5-1 to TRBJ2-7, with D possibly being TRBD1 (5 bases). Germline V gene data show CDR1 as SGHRS and CDR2 as YFSETQ. The CDR3 consists of 13 residues. Trimming took 3 bases from V and 1 from J, leaving 8 bases between them. Written as DNA, the CDR3 is TGCGCCAGCAGCTGGCAGGGATCCTACGAGCAGTACTTC. Encoded protein: CASSWQGSYEQYF.

This clonotype appeared many times. The chain links TRBV29-1 to TRBJ2-3; possible D gene TRBD1, 6 bases. Germline CDR1 reads SQVTM; CDR2 reads ANQGSEA. V gave up 7 bases and J gave up 2 bases, with 13 bases separating them. This CDR3 region has 13 residues. Here the CDR3 DNA reads TGCAGCGCCCGAGGACAGCTCACAGATACGCAGTATTTT. Residues: CSARGQLTDTQYF.

The sample holds a few counts of this clonotype. The CDR3 nucleotides are TGCGCCAGCAGCTGGGGACAAGAAGAGCAGTACTTC. Its translation: CASSWGQEEQYF. The J gene is TRBJ2-7, the V gene TRBV5-1; possible D gene TRBD1, 6 bases. CDR3 size: 12 residues. Germline V gene lookup returns CDR1 SGHRS and CDR2 YFSETQ. Trimming took off 3 bases at V and 7 bases at J, with 11 bases between the two ends.

Points on this clonotype: The junction does not match germline at one end; this may be a read error. The chain is built from TRBV7-2 and TRBJ2-7, with a tentative D call TRBD1 (5 bases). The CDR3 contains 15 residues. CDR1 SGHTA and CDR2 FQGNSA come from the germline V gene. The CDR3 protein is CDSSLTADTPYEQYF. The CDR3 DNA reads TGTGACAGCAGCTTGACGGCGGACACCCCCTACGAGCAGTACTTC.

The chain couples TRBV7-9 to TRBJ2-3, with no clear D. V was trimmed by 2 bases and J by 7 bases, leaving 10 bases between them. Per germline, CDR1 SEHNR and CDR2 FQNEAQ (reference sequence). CDR3 length: 13 residues. CDR3 DNA sequence: TGTGCCAGCAGCTTAAACCCACCTCATACGCAGTATTTT. Translated, it gives CASSLNPPHTQYF.

This clonotype came up a few times. The rearrangement uses TRBV3-1 and TRBJ2-6; 11 bases fit TRBD1. CDR1 and CDR2 (germline): LGHDT, YNNKEL (reference sequence). V trimming: 4 bases; J trimming: 4 bases; junction bases outside the gene matches: 3. This CDR3 is 16 amino acids long. The CDR3 nucleotides are TGTGCCAGCAGCCCGGACAGGGGGCAGGGGGCCAACGTCCTGACTTTC. Protein: CASSPDRGQGANVLTF.

The J gene is TRBJ2-7, the V gene TRBV7-9; a weak D match, TRBD2 (6 bases). V was cut by 7 bases and J by 2 bases, with 9 bases left in between. The germline CDR1 and CDR2 sequences are SEHNR and FQNEAQ (reference sequence). The CDR3 spans 12 residues. The CDR3 coding sequence is TGTGCCAGCATCGGGGGAGCCTACGAGCAGTACTTC. Translation gives CASIGGAYEQYF.

V is TRBV21-1 and J is TRBJ2-2; TRBD1 is the table's D call, not checked against the DNA. TRBV21-1 is recorded as a pseudogene. This CDR3 is 13 amino acids long. The CDR3: CASSKDPPGELFF. The DNA of the CDR3 is TGTGCCAGCAGCAAAGACCCCCCCGGGGAGCTGTTTTTT.

The chain carries TRBV7-2 and TRBJ1-3; D possibly corresponds to TRBD1 (5 bases). The germline gives CDR1 SGHTA, CDR2 FQGNSA. CDR3 length: 16 residues. V lost 2 bases, J lost 7 bases, and 18 bases lay in between. CDR3 protein: CASSLSRGVMGNTIYF. CDR3 nucleotides: TGTGCCAGCAGCTTATCTCGGGGGGTGATGGGGAACACCATATATTTT.

This clonotype was detected a few times. The chain couples TRBV24-1 to TRBJ2-3, with TRBD2 matching 7 bases. Germline-derived CDR1 and CDR2 are KGHDR and SFDVKD. V shed 4 bases, J shed 7 bases, and the junction held 16 bases outside the gene matches. CDR3 length equals 17 residues. CDR3 sequence: CATSESPGRTGGNTQYF. CDR3 sequence (DNA): TGTGCCACCAGTGAATCACCGGGACGGACGGGAGGAAATACGCAGTATTTT.

This clonotype came up a few times. This chain uses TRBV20-1 with TRBJ2-1; 13 positions agree with TRBD2. This CDR3 comprises 14 residues. Germline lookup yields CDR1 DFQATT and CDR2 SNEGSKA (reference sequence). With V trimmed by 3 bases and J by 6 bases, 2 bases remained unmatched. The CDR3 bases are TGCAGTGCTAGGGGACTAGCGGGAACCAATGAGCAGTTCTTC. Its protein product is CSARGLAGTNEQFF.

This clonotype was recorded a few times. This chain uses TRBV20-1 with TRBJ2-7, with a possible D match to TRBD2 (5 bases). Trimming took 1 base from V and 3 from J, leaving 16 bases between them. Germline values: CDR1 DFQATT, CDR2 SNEGSKA (reference sequence). The CDR3 loop spans 15 amino acids. The chain's CDR3 is CSARGTEASLYEQYF. In DNA form, the CDR3 reads TGCAGTGCTAGAGGGACTGAGGCCTCCCTCTACGAGCAGTACTTC.

The chain couples TRBV27 to TRBJ2-7; TRBD1 matches 10 bases. After removal of 5 bases from V and 7 bases from J, the junction contained 8 bases not matched to a gene. Germline V gives CDR1 MNHEY, CDR2 SMNVEV (reference sequence). CDR3 size: 14 residues. DNA of the CDR3: TGTGCCAGCAGTACCGGGACAGGGGTGTGGGAGCAGTACTTC. Translated: CASSTGTGVWEQYF.

This clonotype has only a few counts. The junction departs from germline at one end; a sequencing error may be responsible. V gene TRBV7-7 combines with J gene TRBJ2-7; D perhaps matches TRBD2 (7 bases). CDR3 length: 13 residues. Germline V gene lookup returns CDR1 SSHAT and CDR2 FNYEAQ (reference sequence). The CDR3 DNA follows: TGTGCTAGCAGCTTAGTAGGGGGGGGCGAGCAGTACTTC. Amino acid sequence: CASSLVGGGEQYF.

This chain links TRBV24-1 with TRBJ2-3, with 8 nucleotides matching TRBD1. This CDR3 has 15 amino acids. The V gene end was trimmed by 9 bases and the J gene end by 4 bases; junction bases not matched to a gene: 11. Germline CDR1 is KGHDR and CDR2 is SFDVKD. The CDR3 reads CATESGRGLSDTQYF. The CDR3, as DNA: TGTGCCACCGAGTCGGGCAGGGGGCTTTCAGATACGCAGTATTTT.

This clonotype has only a few counts. The CDR3 nucleotides are TGTGCCAGCAGCGCCAAAGAATCGGGGGCTTTCACAGATACGCAGTATTTT. Its translation is CASSAKESGAFTDTQYF. The chain couples TRBV9 to TRBJ2-3; either TRBD1 or TRBD2 may supply D (6 bases each). Germline loops: CDR1 SGDLS, CDR2 YYNGEE. The CDR3 is 17 amino acids. V lost 3 bases to trimming and J lost 2 bases, with 19 bases between them.

This clonotype has ten or more counts. CDR3 nucleotide sequence: TGTGCCAGCAGCATTGGAGAGACCCAGTACTTC. This sequence encodes CASSIGETQYF. The J gene is TRBJ2-5, the V gene TRBV9; D not resolved. The CDR3 length is 11 residues. With 4 bases removed from V and 4 bases from J, the gap between germline ends came to 5 bases. Germline-derived CDR1 and CDR2 are SGDLS and YYNGEE.

This clonotype turned up a few times. The chain links TRBV7-2 to TRBJ2-7; 11 bases line up with TRBD2. The germline V gene has CDR1 SGHTA and CDR2 FQGNSA. J gave up 3 bases and V 1 base, and 2 bases lay outside the gene matches. This CDR3 has 15 residues. DNA of the CDR3: TGTGCCAGCAGCTTAGATAGCGGGAGGGGCTACGAGCAGTACTTC. Translating it yields CASSLDSGRGYEQYF.

Note on this clonotype: This may stem from a read error, because a much larger clone lies one nucleotide away. The chain couples TRBV6-5 to TRBJ2-6, with a weak D call TRBD1 (6 bases). CDR1 MNHEY and CDR2 SVGAGI come from the germline V gene. The CDR3 consists of 17 residues. The CDR3: CASSLLTGFSGAKVLTF. CDR3 sequence (DNA): TGTGCCAGCAGCTTATTGACAGGCTTCTCTGGGGCCAAAGTCCTGACTTTC.

In this sample, this clonotype turned up a few times. V and J are TRBV11-2 and TRBJ2-5, with 9 bases aligning to TRBD2. CDR1 and CDR2 (germline): SGHAT, FQNNGV. The CDR3 contains 13 residues. V lost 7 bases, J lost 5 bases, and 5 bases stayed unmatched. As DNA, the CDR3 is TGTGCCAGCACTGCGGGAGGGATCGAGACCCAGTACTTC. It translates to CASTAGGIETQYF.

Ten or more counts support this clonotype. This chain joins TRBV20-1 and TRBJ2-7, with D perhaps TRBD1 (6 bases). The V and J ends lost 6 bases and 0 bases respectively, with 15 bases between them. The CDR3 has 14 amino acids. Germline V CDR1 and CDR2: DFQATT, SNEGSKA (reference sequence). The CDR3 nucleotides read TGCAGTGCGGAGTCGACAGGAAACTCCTACGAGCAGTACTTC. It is translated as CSAESTGNSYEQYF.

This chain links TRBV6-1 with TRBJ2-3; 8 positions match TRBD2. Germline CDR1 reads MNHNS; CDR2 reads SASEGT. V shed 11 bases and J 5 bases; nucleotides not matched to a gene: 9. The CDR3 is 13 residues long. CDR3 nucleotides: TGTGCCCTAGCAGGTAGCGGGGTAGATACGCAGTATTTT. Its protein is CALAGSGVDTQYF.

Only a few counts were recorded for this clonotype. This sequence joins TRBV28 and TRBJ1-2; 8 bases align to TRBD1. V lost 1 base, J lost 8 bases, and 6 bases stayed unmatched. The germline V gene encodes CDR1 MDHEN and CDR2 SYDVKM. The CDR3 has 14 residues. CDR3 sequence (DNA): TGTGCCAGCAGTTTATATCAGGGGGCGGAGGGCTACACCTTC. It encodes CASSLYQGAEGYTF.

V usage is TRBV7-2 and J usage is TRBJ2-1, with 9 bases aligning to TRBD2. The CDR3 is made up of 15 amino acids. CDR1 and CDR2 from the germline V gene are SGHTA and FQGNSA. Trimming took 7 bases from V and 6 from J; bases not matched to a gene: 10. The CDR3 nucleotides read TGTGCCAGCATCATAGCGGGAGCGATCCCCAATGAGCAGTTCTTC. It encodes CASIIAGAIPNEQFF.